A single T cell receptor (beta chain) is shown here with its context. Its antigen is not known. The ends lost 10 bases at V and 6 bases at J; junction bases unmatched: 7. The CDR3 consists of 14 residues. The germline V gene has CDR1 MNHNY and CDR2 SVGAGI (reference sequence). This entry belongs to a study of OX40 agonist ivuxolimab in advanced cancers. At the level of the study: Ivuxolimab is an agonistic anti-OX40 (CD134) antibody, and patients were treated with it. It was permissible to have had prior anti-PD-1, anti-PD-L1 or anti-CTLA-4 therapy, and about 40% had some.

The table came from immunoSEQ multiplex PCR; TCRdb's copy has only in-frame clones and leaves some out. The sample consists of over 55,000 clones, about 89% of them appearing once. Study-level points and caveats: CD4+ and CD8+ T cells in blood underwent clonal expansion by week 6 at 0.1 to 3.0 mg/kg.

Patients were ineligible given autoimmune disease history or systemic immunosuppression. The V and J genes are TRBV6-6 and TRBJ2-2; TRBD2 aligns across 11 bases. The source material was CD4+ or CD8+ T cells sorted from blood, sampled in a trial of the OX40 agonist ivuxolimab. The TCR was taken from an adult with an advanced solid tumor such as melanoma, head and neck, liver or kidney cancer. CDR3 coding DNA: TGTGCCAACTCCTTAGCGGGAGGGTCCGGGGAGCTGTTTTTT. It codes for CANSLAGGSGELFF.